This T cell receptor (beta chain) is from a study of cytomegalovirus exposure and HLA in healthy donors. Between the trimmed V and J ends, which lost 1 base and 1 base, there was a span of 5 bases. Germline CDR1 and CDR2: SGDLS and YYNGEE. This CDR3 has 13 residues. 13 Jbeta primers and 60 Vbeta primers were used for the PCR. Sequencing used immunoSEQ multiplex PCR; TCRdb keeps in-frame clones, though not all of them. The repertoire includes tens of thousands of clones, roughly 70% of them detected once, and roughly 12% sits in the top ten. This receptor was obtained from a man in his sixties or seventies in good health and CMV-seronegative. The chain recombines TRBV9 with TRBJ1-1; D gene unclear. Sequencing was done on a sample of PBMCs. The CDR3 nucleotides read TGTGCCAGCAGCGTACAACAGAACACTGAAGCTTTCTTT. Translating gives CASSVQQNTEAFF.